This T cell receptor beta chain came from a study of blood T cell repertoires in COVID-19. Sequenced by immunoSEQ multiplex PCR; TCRdb stores in-frame clones only, minus some. The sample has about 480,000 clones, about 88% seen once. CDR1 is LNHNV, CDR2 YYDKDF, per germline (reference sequence). This CDR3 region has 16 residues. V was clipped by 2 bases and J by 7 bases; unmatched bases: 14. The source is a woman between 50 and 59 years old with COVID-19, enrolled during active disease. Material: peripheral blood. The gene calls are TRBV15 and TRBJ2-7, with TRBD1 matching over 7 bases. The CDR3 spells CATSRPRTGPSAEQYF. Here the CDR3 DNA reads TGTGCCACCAGCAGACCTAGGACAGGTCCCTCGGCGGAGCAGTACTTC.